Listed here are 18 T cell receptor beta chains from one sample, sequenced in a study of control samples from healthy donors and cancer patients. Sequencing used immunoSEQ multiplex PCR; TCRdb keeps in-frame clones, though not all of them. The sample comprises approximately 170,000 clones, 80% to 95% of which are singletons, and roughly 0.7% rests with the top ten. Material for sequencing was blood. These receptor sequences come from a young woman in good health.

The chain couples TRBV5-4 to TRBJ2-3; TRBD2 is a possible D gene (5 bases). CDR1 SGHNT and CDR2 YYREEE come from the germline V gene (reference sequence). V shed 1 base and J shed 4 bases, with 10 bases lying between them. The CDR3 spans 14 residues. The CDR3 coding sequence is TGTGCCAGCAGCTTGTTCCTAGCAGCAGATACGCAGTATTTT. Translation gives CASSLFLAADTQYF.

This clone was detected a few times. As DNA, the CDR3 is TGCGCCAGCAGCCAAGAGCTCGAGGACAGGGGGCAGCCCCAGCATTTT. Protein: CASSQELEDRGQPQHF. The gene calls are TRBV4-1 and TRBJ1-5; the match to TRBD1 covers 10 bases. CDR1 and CDR2 from the germline V gene are MGHRA and YSYEKL. With 0 bases clipped from V and 7 bases from J, the junction kept 6 bases outside the gene matches. The CDR3 is 16 amino acids.

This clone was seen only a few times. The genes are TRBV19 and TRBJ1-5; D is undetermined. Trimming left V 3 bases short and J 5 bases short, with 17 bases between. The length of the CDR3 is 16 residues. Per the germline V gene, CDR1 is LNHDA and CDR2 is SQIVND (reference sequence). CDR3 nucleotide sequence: TGTGCCAGTAGTATTGGCTCTGGGCCGGCCTATCAGCCCCAGCATTTT. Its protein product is CASSIGSGPAYQPQHF.

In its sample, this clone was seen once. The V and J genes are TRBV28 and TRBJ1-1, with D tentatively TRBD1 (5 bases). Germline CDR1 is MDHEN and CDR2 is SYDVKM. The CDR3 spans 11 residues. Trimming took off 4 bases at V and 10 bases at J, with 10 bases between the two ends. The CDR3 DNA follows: TGTGCCAGCAGTTCCGGGGGGGGAGCTTTCTTT. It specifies CASSSGGGAFF.

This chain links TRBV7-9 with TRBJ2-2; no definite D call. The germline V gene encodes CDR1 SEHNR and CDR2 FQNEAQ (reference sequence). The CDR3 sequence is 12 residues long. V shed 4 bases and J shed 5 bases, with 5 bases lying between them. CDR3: CASSSRTGELFF. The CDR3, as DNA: TGTGCCAGCAGCTCCCGGACCGGGGAGCTGTTTTTT.

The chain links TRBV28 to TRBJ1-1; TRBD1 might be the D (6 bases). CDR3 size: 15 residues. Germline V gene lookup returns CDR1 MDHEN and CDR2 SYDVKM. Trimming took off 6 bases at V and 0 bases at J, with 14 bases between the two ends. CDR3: CASRPSDRLNTEAFF. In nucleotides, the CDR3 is TGTGCCAGCAGACCCTCGGACAGATTGAACACTGAAGCTTTCTTT.

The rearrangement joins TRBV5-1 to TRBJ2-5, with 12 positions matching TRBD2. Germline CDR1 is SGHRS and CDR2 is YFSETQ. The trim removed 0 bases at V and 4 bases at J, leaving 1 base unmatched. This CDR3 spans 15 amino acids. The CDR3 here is CASSLGLAGVETQYF. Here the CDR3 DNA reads TGCGCCAGCAGCTTGGGACTAGCGGGAGTAGAGACCCAGTACTTC. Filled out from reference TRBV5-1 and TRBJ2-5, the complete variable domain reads KAGVTQTPRYLIKTRGQQVTLSCSPISGHRSVSWYQQTPGQGLQFLFEYFSETQRNKGNFPGRFSGRQFSNSRSEMNVSTLELGDSALYLCASSLGLAGVETQYFGPGTRLLVL.

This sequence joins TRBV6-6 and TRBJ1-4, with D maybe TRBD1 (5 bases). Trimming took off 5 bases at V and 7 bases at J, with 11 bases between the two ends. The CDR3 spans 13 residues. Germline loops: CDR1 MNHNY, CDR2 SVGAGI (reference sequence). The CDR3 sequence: CASSPRGTEKLFF. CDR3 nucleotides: TGTGCCAGCAGTCCAAGGGGTACTGAAAAACTGTTTTTT.

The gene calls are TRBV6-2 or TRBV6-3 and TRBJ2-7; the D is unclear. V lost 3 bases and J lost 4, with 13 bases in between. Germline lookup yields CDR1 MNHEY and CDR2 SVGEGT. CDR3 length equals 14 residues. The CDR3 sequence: CASSYLWAAYEQYF. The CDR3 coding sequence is TGTGCCAGCAGTTATTTGTGGGCGGCTTACGAGCAGTACTTC.

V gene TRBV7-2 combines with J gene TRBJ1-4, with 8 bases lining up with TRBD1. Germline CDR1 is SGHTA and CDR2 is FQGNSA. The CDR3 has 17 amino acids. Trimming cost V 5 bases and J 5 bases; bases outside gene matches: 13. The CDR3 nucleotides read TGTGCCAGCAGCCAAACACATAAGGGACAGGAAAATGAAAAACTGTTTTTT. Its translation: CASSQTHKGQENEKLFF.

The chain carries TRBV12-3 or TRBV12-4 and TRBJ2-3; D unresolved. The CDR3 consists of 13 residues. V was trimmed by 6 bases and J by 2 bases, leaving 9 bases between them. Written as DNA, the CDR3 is TGTGCCAGCAGCACGACGGACACAGATACGCAGTATTTT. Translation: CASSTTDTDTQYF.

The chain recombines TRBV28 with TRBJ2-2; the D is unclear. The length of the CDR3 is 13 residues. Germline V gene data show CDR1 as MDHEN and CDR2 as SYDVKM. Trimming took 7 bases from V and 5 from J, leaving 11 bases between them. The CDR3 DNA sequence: TGTGCCAGCAATTGGGGTATTACCGGGGAGCTGTTTTTT. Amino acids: CASNWGITGELFF.

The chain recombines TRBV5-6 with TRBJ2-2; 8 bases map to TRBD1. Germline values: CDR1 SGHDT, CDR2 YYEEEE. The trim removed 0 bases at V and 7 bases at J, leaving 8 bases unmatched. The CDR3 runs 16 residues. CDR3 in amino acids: CASSLDQGAFDGELFF. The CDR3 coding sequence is TGTGCCAGCAGCTTGGACCAGGGGGCTTTTGACGGGGAGCTGTTTTTT.

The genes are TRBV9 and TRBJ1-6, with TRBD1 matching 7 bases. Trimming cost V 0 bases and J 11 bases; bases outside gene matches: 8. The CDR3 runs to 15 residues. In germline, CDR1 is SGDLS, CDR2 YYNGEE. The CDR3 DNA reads TGTGCCAGCAGCGTAGACACAGGGGCAAAGACACCCCTCCACTTT. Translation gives CASSVDTGAKTPLHF.

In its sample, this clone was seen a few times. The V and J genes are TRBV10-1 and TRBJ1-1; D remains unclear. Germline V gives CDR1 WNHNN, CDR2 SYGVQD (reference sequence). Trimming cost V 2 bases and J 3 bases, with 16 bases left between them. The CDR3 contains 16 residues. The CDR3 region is CASSETPRAGDTEAFF. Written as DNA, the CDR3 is TGCGCCAGCAGTGAGACGCCCCGGGCCGGGGACACTGAAGCTTTCTTT.

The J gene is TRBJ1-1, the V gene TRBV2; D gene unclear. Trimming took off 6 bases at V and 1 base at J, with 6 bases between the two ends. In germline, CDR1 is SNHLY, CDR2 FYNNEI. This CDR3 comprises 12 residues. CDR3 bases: TGTGCCAGCAGGGGCCCGAACACTGAAGCTTTCTTT. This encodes CASRGPNTEAFF.

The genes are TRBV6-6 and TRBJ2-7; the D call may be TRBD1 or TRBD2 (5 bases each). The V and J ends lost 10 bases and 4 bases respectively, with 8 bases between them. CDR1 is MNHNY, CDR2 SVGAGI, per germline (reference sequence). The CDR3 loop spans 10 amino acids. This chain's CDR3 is CATGTYEQYF. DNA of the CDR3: TGTGCCACCGGGACGTACGAGCAGTACTTC.

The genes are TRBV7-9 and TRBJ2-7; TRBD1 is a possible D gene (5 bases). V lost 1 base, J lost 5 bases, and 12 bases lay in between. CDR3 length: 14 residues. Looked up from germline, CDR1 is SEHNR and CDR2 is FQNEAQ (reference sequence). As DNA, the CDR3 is TGTGCCAGCAGCTTAGAAAATGGGGCCCACGAGCAGTACTTC. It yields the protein CASSLENGAHEQYF.